The 5 T cell receptor beta chains given below trace back to one sample, sequenced in a study of siplizumab effects on memory and regulatory T cells (dated by TCRdb to between 2019 and 2020). Library preparation employed the immunoSEQ multiplex PCR assay. Here the immuneACCESS table is served through TCRdb, limited to in-frame sequences with V and J called. Missing clones are a known gap in these copies; in checked studies unresolved V genes cover under half, and the rest lacks a known reason. The sample table holds about 100,000 clones, of which roughly nine tenths were seen once. Around 0.68% of the sample rests with the top ten. What was sequenced was Tregs sorted from blood. The origin of the receptors is a human donor in good health.

V gene TRBV19 combines with J gene TRBJ1-3, with unresolved D. Trimming shortened V by 0 bases and J by 0 bases, and 6 bases separated the two germline ends. The length of the CDR3 is 15 residues. The germline V gene encodes CDR1 LNHDA and CDR2 SQIVND (reference sequence). The CDR3 is CASSIEAASGNTIYF. The CDR3 DNA reads as TGTGCCAGTAGTATAGAAGCGGCCTCTGGAAACACCATATATTTT.

This chain uses TRBV5-1 with TRBJ2-4; 7 bases agree with TRBD1. CDR3 length: 15 residues. CDR1 is SGHRS and CDR2 is YFSETQ in the germline V gene. The V gene end was trimmed by 2 bases and the J gene end by 0 bases; junction bases not matched to a gene: 2. DNA of the CDR3: TGCGCCAGCAGCTTACAGGGGCTAGCCAAAAACATTCAGTACTTC. It codes for CASSLQGLAKNIQYF.

This clone turned up a few times. This sample includes further DNA sequences coding for the same CDR3. This chain links TRBV11-2 with TRBJ1-2; D gene ambiguous. Germline V lookup: CDR1 SGHAT, CDR2 FQNNGV. Trimming took 0 bases from V and 5 from J, leaving 7 bases between them. This CDR3 spans 13 amino acids. Written as DNA, the CDR3 is TGTGCCAGCAGCTTAGAGTCCAGATATGGCTACACCTTC. Its protein product is CASSLESRYGYTF.

The CDR3 sequence: CASSLWGTSNNEQFF. CDR3 in DNA: TGCGCCAGCAGCTTATGGGGTACCTCAAACAATGAGCAGTTCTTC. J is TRBJ2-1 and V is TRBV5-1; D gene unclear. Germline CDR1 and CDR2: SGHRS and YFSETQ. V was shortened by 2 bases and J by 5 bases, with 14 bases between the two germline ends. This CDR3 is 15 amino acids long.

For the CDR3, the DNA is TGTGCCAGCAGCTTAGGACAGGGGCTCTACAATGAGCAGTTCTTC. Protein sequence: CASSLGQGLYNEQFF. The rearrangement uses TRBV7-6 and TRBJ2-1, with TRBD1 identical over 8 bases. Looked up from germline, CDR1 is SGHVS and CDR2 is FNYEAQ. The CDR3 totals 15 residues. V lost 1 base and J lost 3; bases outside the gene matches: 2. The entire variable domain, with the rest obtained from reference TRBV7-6 and TRBJ2-1, is as follows: GAGVSQSPRYKVTKRGQDVALRCDPISGHVSLYWYRQALGQGPEFLTYFNYEAQQDKSGLPNDRFSAERPEGSISTLTIQRTEQRDSAMYRCASSLGQGLYNEQFFGPGTRLTVL.